The sequence of this T cell receptor beta chain was determined in a study of T-cell memory formation after mild COVID-19. Using its own MiXCR run on the 5' RACE reads, TCRdb lists one record per CDR3 protein. The sample has around 150,000 distinct CDR3 sequences, roughly 28% seen once. Study-level findings and limits: Pre-infection memory harbored some responding clones, suggesting cross-reactive memory joined.

The CDR3 spans 15 residues. CDR1 and CDR2 (germline): SGHTA, FQGTGA. The germline V and J ends were trimmed by 2 bases and 0 bases, with 8 bases remaining between them. This clonotype came up a few times. The antigen is unknown. Sequenced sample: PBMCs or a T cell subset sorted from them (not recorded which). This receptor was obtained from an adult woman who had mild COVID-19 (a few samples of this study predate the infection). Cell type and time point are not known. V and J are TRBV7-3 and TRBJ2-1; no firm D call. The CDR3 loop is CASSLGSDSYNEQFF. CDR3 DNA: TGTGCCAGCAGCTTAGGATCGGACTCCTACAATGAGCAGTTCTTC. Supplemented by reference TRBV7-3 and TRBJ2-1, the full variable domain reads GAGVSQTPSNKVTEKGKYVELRCDPISGHTALYWYRQSLGQGPEFLIYFQGTGAADDSGLPNDRFFAVRPEGSVSTLKIQRTERGDSAVYLCASSLGSDSYNEQFFGPGTRLTVL.